This T cell receptor beta chain was recorded in a study of T cell clones after liver transplantation. About the study: Post-transplant blood was tracked for graft-donor-reactive T cell clones identified in a pre-transplant mixed lymphocyte reaction.

The data were produced by immunoSEQ multiplex PCR, yet TCRdb's version contains in-frame clones alone and is incomplete. The sample gives 20,000 to 25,000 clones, roughly 69% of which show up once; approximately 2.8% is in the top ten. With 2 bases clipped from V and 8 bases from J, the junction kept 15 bases outside the gene matches. The CDR3 is 17 amino acids. In germline, CDR1 is SGDLS, CDR2 YYNGEE. Study results and limitations: Donor-reactive sequences fell more than third party-reactive ones, suggesting partial deletion.

On this clone: The antigen is undetermined.

The input for sequencing was CD4+ T cells from blood, taken before liver transplant. The chain carries TRBV9 and TRBJ1-2, with TRBD1 matching over 10 bases. This sequence was found in a human donor who received a liver transplant. Here the CDR3 DNA reads TGTGCCAGCAGCGTTTCCCGGGACAGGGGCCTTGCAAGAGGCTACACCTTC. Its translation is CASSVSRDRGLARGYTF. Based on the CDR3 plus reference TRBV9 and TRBJ1-2, the full variable domain is DSGVTQTPKHLITATGQRVTLRCSPRSGDLSVYWYQQSLDQGLQFLIQYYNGEERAKGNILERFSAQQFPDLHSELNLSSLELGDSALYFCASSVSRDRGLARGYTFGSGTRLTVV.